The T cell receptor beta chain under discussion was sequenced for a study of molecular identifiers for immune sequencing clone quantification. Study findings and constraints: For effector cells, clones above 20 RNA copies held over 99% of molecules; for naive cells, under 1%.

The germline V and J ends were trimmed by 4 bases and 3 bases, with 21 bases remaining between them. The germline V gene has CDR1 MDHEN and CDR2 SYDVKM. The length of the CDR3 is 17 residues. A CD8+CD4-CCR7+CD45RA+ phenotype served as the sorting definition for naive CD8 T cells. MiXCR, run by TCRdb on the PCR reads, gives a single entry per CDR3 protein. The sample lists about 320,000 distinct CDR3 sequences, about 22% occurring once. There are many counts of this clonotype. Its cognate antigen is unknown. The TCR was taken from a human donor in good health. Some libraries in this study had Jurkat cell RNA spiked in. This sequence joins TRBV28 and TRBJ2-5, with D possibly being TRBD2 (5 bases). Specimen: naive CD8+ T cells from blood, with Jurkat cell RNA spiked in. Subset here: FACS-sorted CD8+CD4-CCR7+CD45RA+ naive T cells. The CDR3 sequence is CASSSRLRWRVEETQYF. Here the CDR3 DNA reads TGTGCCAGCAGTTCAAGACTAAGGTGGCGCGTCGAAGAGACCCAGTACTTC.